This T cell receptor beta chain was identified in a study of cytomegalovirus exposure and HLA in healthy donors. At the level of the study: The same platform used for the approximately 670 first-cohort repertoires was also used for the 130 or so validation repertoires, as a later analysis reported.

Profiling relied on immunoSEQ multiplex PCR, and the TCRdb table lists in-frame clones only, not all of them. The sample lists approximately 100,000 clones; 93% were seen once. Study-level findings and limits: Altogether, 150 to 200 TCR beta chains were recorded as cytomegalovirus-associated. Reported performance of the classifier showed diagnosis of cytomegalovirus status with high specificity and sensitivity. Under in vitro conditions, a few CMV-associated chains were confirmed as specific for CMV antigens.

Trimming shortened V by 0 bases and J by 0 bases, and 6 bases separated the two germline ends. Germline CDR1 is LGHNA and CDR2 is YSLEER. The CDR3 consists of 15 residues. With regard to this clone: What it binds is not known.

Sequences were obtained from PBMCs. This chain joins TRBV4-3 and TRBJ2-1; no definite D call. This TCR came from a woman between 25 and 40 years old in good health and CMV-seropositive. CDR3 DNA sequence: TGCGCCAGCAGCCAAGATAAGAGCTCCTACAATGAGCAGTTCTTC. It encodes CASSQDKSSYNEQFF.